These T cell receptor beta chains were read from a single sample in a study of T cells in Graves' hyperthyroidism and ophthalmopathy. TCRdb passed the multiplex PCR reads through MiXCR, listing each CDR3 protein once. The sample records around 600,000 distinct CDR3 sequences, 45% being singletons. The sample comprised peripheral blood or thyroid tissue (not recorded which). The receptors were gathered from an adult man with Graves' disease, either hyperthyroidism or ophthalmopathy (not recorded which). CDR3s include the opening cysteine and the closing phenylalanine or tryptophan. D genes are given only for firm matches. Expanded clones are given a class, and other clones once, few, many or no size at all.

>TRBJ1-1|TRBV24-1|TRBD1|once
CATCWIGRGQTEAFF
TGTGCCACCTGCTGGATCGGCAGGGGGCAAACTGAAGCTTTCTTT
>TRBJ1-5|TRBV7-9|.|.
CASSLEMGLGDQPQHF
TGTGCCAGCAGCTTAGAAATGGGCCTGGGCGATCAGCCCCAGCATTTT
>TRBJ1-6|TRBV2|.|few
CASSLLMNNSPLHF
TGTGCCAGCAGTTTATTAATGAACAATTCACCCCTCCACTTT
>TRBJ2-7|TRBV20-1|.|.
CSLSGVPYEQYF
TGCAGTTTGTCGGGGGTCCCCTACGAGCAGTACTTC
>TRBJ1-5|TRBV15|TRBD1|many
CATSRDRTGVQPQHF
TGTGCCACCAGCAGAGATAGAACAGGGGTTCAGCCCCAGCATTTT
>TRBJ1-2|TRBV5-1|.|many
CASSEDGGYGYTF
TGCGCCAGCAGCGAGGATGGCGGCTATGGCTACACCTTC
>TRBJ1-6|TRBV7-9|.|.
CAGSLGDSYNSPLHF
TGTGCCGGCAGCTTAGGTGACTCCTATAATTCACCCCTCCACTTT
>TRBJ2-7|TRBV7-3|TRBD1|.
CASSQLDRGDYEQYF
TGTGCCAGCAGCCAGCTTGACAGGGGGGACTACGAGCAGTACTTC
>TRBJ2-6|TRBV12-3/TRBV12-4|.|many
CASKSGANVLTF
TGTGCCAGCAAGTCTGGGGCCAACGTCCTGACTTTC
>TRBJ2-7|TRBV12-3/TRBV12-4|.|few
CASSLIIGGYEQYF
TGTGCCAGCAGTTTAATAATAGGAGGATACGAGCAGTACTTC
>TRBJ1-1|TRBV7-8|.|many
CASRGPGFAEAFF
TGTGCCAGCAGGGGCCCAGGGTTCGCTGAAGCTTTCTTT
>TRBJ1-1|TRBV29-1|TRBD1|.
CSVAGGEVDTEAFF
TGCAGCGTTGCAGGGGGCGAGGTGGACACTGAAGCTTTCTTT
>TRBJ1-2|TRBV6-5|.|.
CASSYSGVLDYGYTF
TGTGCCAGCAGTTACTCGGGGGTACTTGATTATGGCTACACCTTC
>TRBJ1-2|TRBV10-3|.|.
CAISESGSGYTF
TGTGCCATCAGTGAGTCAGGGAGTGGCTACACCTTC
>TRBJ1-1|TRBV2|.|once
CAGSFGRFMNTEAFF
TGTGCCGGCAGTTTTGGACGGTTCATGAACACTGAAGCTTTCTTT
>TRBJ1-1|TRBV14|.|.
CASSQDAGPSTEAFF
TGTGCCAGCAGCCAAGATGCCGGGCCGAGTACTGAAGCTTTCTTT
>TRBJ2-5|TRBV15|.|many
CATSRDTGRQETQYF
TGTGCCACAAGCAGAGATACCGGACGGCAAGAGACCCAGTACTTC
>TRBJ2-7|TRBV29-1|.|.
CSVGRGTVSSYEQYF
TGCAGCGTTGGGCGCGGGACAGTAAGCTCCTACGAGCAGTACTTC
>TRBJ2-7|TRBV29-1|TRBD1|few
CSVGQGVYEQYF
TGCAGCGTCGGACAGGGCGTCTACGAGCAGTACTTC
>TRBJ2-7|TRBV5-1|.|.
CASSLRSSYEQHF
TGCGCCAGCAGCCTAAGGAGCTCCTACGAGCAGCACTTC
>TRBJ2-7|TRBV11-2|TRBD1|many
CASSPGTGDYEQYF
TGTGCCAGCAGCCCGGGGACAGGGGACTACGAGCAGTACTTC
>TRBJ1-2|TRBV10-3|TRBD1|many
CAISSGTGVGYTF
TGTGCCATCAGTTCCGGGACAGGGGTCGGCTACACCTTC
>TRBJ2-3|TRBV11-2|.|.
CASSRYTHRDLDTQYF
TGTGCCAGCAGCCGTTATACACACCGGGACTTGGATACGCAGTATTTT
>TRBJ2-7|TRBV20-1|.|.
CSANDDSYEQYF
TGCAGTGCCAACGACGACAGTTACGAGCAGTACTTC
>TRBJ1-5|TRBV7-8|.|.
CASSSGGLNNQPQHF
TGTGCCAGCAGCTCGGGGGGTTTGAACAATCAGCCCCAGCATTTT
>TRBJ1-1|TRBV20-1|.|.
CSAPRDNEAFF
TGCAGTGCCCCGAGGGACAATGAAGCTTTCTTT
>TRBJ1-1|TRBV9|.|few
CASSAPGDTEAFF
TGTGCCAGCAGCGCCCCAGGGGACACTGAAGCTTTCTTT
>TRBJ1-2|TRBV20-1|.|many
CSASLYQGGGYTF
TGCAGTGCTAGCCTCTACCAGGGCGGCGGCTACACCTTC
>TRBJ1-6|TRBV7-2|.|.
CASSFGSVRTYNSPLHF
TGTGCCAGCAGCTTCGGGAGTGTCAGAACGTATAATTCACCCCTCCACTTT
>TRBJ1-5|TRBV15|.|many
CATSREGTAQYSNQPQHF
TGTGCCACCAGCAGAGAGGGGACCGCTCAGTATAGCAATCAGCCCCAGCATTTT
>TRBJ2-7|TRBV6-5|.|.
CASSLLGTRGREQYF
TGTGCCAGCAGTTTGTTAGGGACTCGGGGAAGGGAGCAGTACTTC
>TRBJ1-2|TRBV15|.|.
CASSQDWGTNYGYTF
TGTGCCAGCAGCCAAGATTGGGGGACCAACTATGGCTACACCTTC
>TRBJ1-1|TRBV5-8|TRBD1|many
CASSLGTGDTEAFF
TGTGCCAGCAGCTTGGGGACAGGGGACACTGAAGCTTTCTTT
>TRBJ1-2|TRBV7-9|TRBD1|many
CASRLPGQENGYTF
TGTGCCAGCAGACTACCGGGACAGGAAAATGGCTACACCTTC
>TRBJ1-2|TRBV15|TRBD1|many
CATSYSPGQGYGYTF
TGTGCCACCAGCTACTCCCCGGGACAGGGCTATGGCTACACCTTC
>TRBJ2-5|TRBV5-1|TRBD2|.
CASSDGGRAGETQYF
TGCGCCAGCAGCGATGGCGGGAGGGCCGGTGAGACCCAGTACTTC
>TRBJ2-6|TRBV7-9|.|few
CASSPYPGRDSGANVLTF
TGTGCCAGCAGCCCTTATCCGGGACGGGACTCTGGGGCCAACGTCCTGACTTTC
>TRBJ2-7|TRBV7-8|TRBD1|few
CASSLGQGAWEQYF
TGTGCCAGCAGCCTAGGACAGGGAGCCTGGGAGCAGTACTTC
>TRBJ1-5|TRBV15|TRBD1|.
CATSRTGVETQHF
TGTGCCACCAGCAGGACAGGGGTCGAGACCCAGCATTTT
>TRBJ2-5|TRBV12-3/TRBV12-4|.|few
CASSPRSFRETQYF
TGTGCCAGCAGCCCGCGGTCGTTTAGGGAGACCCAGTACTTC
>TRBJ1-4|TRBV7-9|.|many
CASSLSGGSNEKLFF
TGTGCCAGCAGCTTATCGGGGGGATCTAATGAAAAACTGTTTTTT